This entry lists 26 T cell receptor beta chains sequenced from one sample in a study of identical twins. Via MiXCR, TCRdb re-called the 5' RACE reads, giving one row per CDR3 protein. The sample shows 1,800,000 or so distinct CDR3 sequences, around 33% of them seen only once. Source material: cord blood. The source is a newborn girl in good health.

The chain carries TRBV5-1 and TRBJ2-1; 11 bases are a match to TRBD2. The CDR3 has 16 amino acids. V shed 4 bases and J 6 bases; nucleotides not matched to a gene: 9. Germline V gene lookup returns CDR1 SGHRS and CDR2 YFSETQ. CDR3 residues: CASSPMGTSGLNEQFF. The CDR3 DNA sequence: TGCGCCAGCAGCCCAATGGGGACTAGCGGACTCAATGAGCAGTTCTTC.

The V and J genes are TRBV6-6 and TRBJ2-3; 8 nucleotides match TRBD2. This CDR3 comprises 14 residues. The J segment lost 5 bases and the V segment lost 4 bases, leaving 5 bases of the junction unmatched. From germline, CDR1 is MNHNY and CDR2 SVGAGI (reference sequence). The CDR3 protein is CASSWTSTGDTQYF. For the CDR3, the DNA is TGTGCCAGCAGTTGGACTAGCACAGGAGATACGCAGTATTTT.

The V and J genes are TRBV28 and TRBJ2-7; D unresolved. CDR3 length equals 15 residues. V was pared by 2 bases and J by 4 bases, with 15 bases between. CDR1 is MDHEN, CDR2 SYDVKM, per germline. The DNA of the CDR3 is TGTGCCAGCAGTTTAAACCAAGTAGGGCATTACGAGCAGTACTTC. Protein product: CASSLNQVGHYEQYF.

This clonotype was observed at least ten times. This chain links TRBV12-3 or TRBV12-4 with TRBJ2-7; D gene ambiguous. V shed 3 bases and J shed 2 bases, with 8 bases lying between them. The CDR3 runs 13 residues. CDR3 in amino acids: CASSFKGTYEQYF. CDR3 DNA sequence: TGTGCCAGCAGTTTTAAGGGAACCTACGAGCAGTACTTC.

A few counts support this clonotype. The V gene is TRBV4-2, the J gene TRBJ2-7; 11 bases are shared with TRBD2. This CDR3 contains 16 residues. Germline V CDR1 and CDR2: LGHNA, YNFKEQ. Trimming at V came to 1 base and at J to 2 bases, leaving 4 bases not matched to a gene. The chain's CDR3 is CASSQGLAGFTYEQYF. The CDR3, as DNA: TGTGCCAGCAGCCAAGGACTAGCGGGGTTCACCTACGAGCAGTACTTC.

The V and J genes are TRBV27 and TRBJ2-7, with unresolved D. Germline CDR1 is MNHEY and CDR2 is SMNVEV (reference sequence). Trimming shortened V by 5 bases and J by 5 bases, and 13 bases separated the two germline ends. The CDR3 consists of 13 residues. This CDR3 is CASSLLGRNEQYF. In DNA form, the CDR3 reads TGTGCCAGCAGTCTACTCGGGCGGAACGAGCAGTACTTC.

The chain has TRBV2 and TRBJ2-1; 10 bases align to TRBD1. The germline gives CDR1 SNHLY, CDR2 FYNNEI. The CDR3 sequence is 16 residues long. The V segment lost 7 bases and the J segment 3 bases; nucleotides outside the gene matches: 9. In DNA, the CDR3 is TGTGCCAGCACCAGATCGAGGGACAGGGGCTACAATGAGCAGTTCTTC. Translation: CASTRSRDRGYNEQFF. The whole variable domain, remainder taken from reference TRBV2 and TRBJ2-1, is EPEVTQTPSHQVTQMGQEVILRCVPISNHLYFYWYRQILGQKVEFLVSFYNNEISEKSEIFDDQFSVERPDGSNFTLKIRSTKLEDSAMYFCASTRSRDRGYNEQFFGPGTRLTVL.

This clonotype was found a few times. The gene calls are TRBV20-1 and TRBJ2-1; TRBD2 matches at 11 bases. The CDR3 runs to 13 residues. The germline CDR1 and CDR2 sequences are DFQATT and SNEGSKA (reference sequence). CDR3 in amino acids: CSPLAGGGNEQFF. The CDR3 coding sequence is TGCAGCCCTCTAGCGGGGGGAGGTAATGAGCAGTTCTTC.

This clonotype was seen a handful of times. The chain combines TRBV20-1 with TRBJ2-7; D possibly matches TRBD1 or TRBD2 (6 bases each). V was clipped by 1 base and J by 1 base, with 17 bases between them. This CDR3 has 16 residues. Germline CDR1 and CDR2: DFQATT and SNEGSKA (reference sequence). CDR3: CSARAWGAGLSYEQYF. CDR3 bases: TGCAGTGCTAGAGCCTGGGGGGCGGGACTTTCCTACGAGCAGTACTTC.

Of note for this clonotype: One end of the junction fails to match germline, which may point to a read error. CDR3 coding DNA: TGTGCCAGCACCGCAGGGAATTCACCCCCCCACTTT. It translates to CASTAGNSPPHF. The J gene is TRBJ1-6, the V gene TRBV27, with a possible D match to TRBD1 (5 bases). This CDR3 has 12 amino acids. The germline V gene encodes CDR1 MNHEY and CDR2 SMNVEV (reference sequence).

This clonotype was detected a few times. This chain joins TRBV9 and TRBJ2-1; 7 nucleotides match TRBD2. Germline CDR1 is SGDLS and CDR2 is YYNGEE. This CDR3 comprises 17 residues. V shed 0 bases and J 5 bases; nucleotides not matched to a gene: 11. The DNA for the CDR3 is TGTGCCAGCAGCGTAGGTGCAGTGACTAGCACGAACAATGAGCAGTTCTTC. Amino acid sequence: CASSVGAVTSTNNEQFF.

This clonotype occurred many times. This chain uses TRBV7-2 with TRBJ2-7; possible D gene TRBD1, 5 bases. V was pared by 2 bases and J by 2 bases, with 10 bases between. This CDR3 region has 14 residues. Per the germline V gene, CDR1 is SGHTA and CDR2 is FQGNSA. The CDR3 here is CASSLSQGPYEQYF. The CDR3 region has the DNA TGTGCCAGCAGCTTATCCCAGGGCCCCTACGAGCAGTACTTC.

The rearrangement joins TRBV7-2 to TRBJ2-3; 12 bases are shared with TRBD2. Germline V gene lookup returns CDR1 SGHTA and CDR2 FQGNSA. The junction had 9 bases not matched to a gene; V was cut back by 3 bases and J by 2 bases. The CDR3 has 18 amino acids. In nucleotides, the CDR3 is TGTGCCAGCAGCTTGGATTTACTAGCGGGGGGAAACACAGATACGCAGTATTTT. Translating it yields CASSLDLLAGGNTDTQYF.

Worth noting for this clonotype: The junction departs from the called germline gene at one end, perhaps through a read error. This chain connects TRBV5-1 to TRBJ2-3; maybe TRBD2 (6 bases). The CDR3 contains 15 residues. Germline-derived CDR1 and CDR2 are SGHRS and YFSETQ. This CDR3 reads CASSPGGIGTDTRYF. In DNA form, the CDR3 reads TGCGCCAGCAGCCCCGGAGGGATTGGCACAGATACGCGGTATTTT.

This sequence joins TRBV27 and TRBJ2-7; D may be TRBD2 (6 bases). Germline V CDR1 and CDR2: MNHEY, SMNVEV (reference sequence). Between the trimmed V and J ends, which lost 3 bases and 4 bases, there was a span of 13 bases. This CDR3 spans 14 amino acids. The DNA for the CDR3 is TGTGCCAGCAGTTTGGTCGGGAGAAGGTACGAGCAGTACTTC. This gives the protein CASSLVGRRYEQYF.

This clonotype was counted at least ten times. J is TRBJ2-5 and V is TRBV29-1; no firm D call. The J call is in doubt because the DNA end fits TRBJ2-7 better. This CDR3 is built from 13 residues. Per the germline V gene, CDR1 is SQVTM and CDR2 is ANQGSEA. As DNA, the CDR3 is TGCAGCGTTGAAGGGTATTCAAATGCCGAGCAGTACTTC. The encoded protein is CSVEGYSNAEQYF.

In its sample, this clonotype was seen a few times. The V gene is TRBV28, the J gene TRBJ2-5; TRBD1 matches at 10 bases. The CDR3 extends over 18 amino acids. The J segment lost 3 bases and the V segment lost 5 bases, leaving 15 bases of the junction unmatched. Germline V gene lookup returns CDR1 MDHEN and CDR2 SYDVKM. The DNA for the CDR3 is TGTGCCAGCAGTCACCTCACCTTAGGACAGGGGGGAAAAGAGACCCAGTACTTC. Protein product: CASSHLTLGQGGKETQYF.

This clonotype was seen a handful of times. V usage is TRBV12-3 or TRBV12-4 and J usage is TRBJ2-1; 7 bases fit TRBD2. The CDR3 spans 14 residues. V shed 5 bases and J 8 bases; nucleotides not matched to a gene: 9. The CDR3 bases are TGTGCCAGCAGTATGGGCGGGAGAGGCTATGAGCAGTTCTTC. This gives the protein CASSMGGRGYEQFF.

This clonotype was counted many times. V usage is TRBV6-5 and J usage is TRBJ2-5; TRBD2 matches at 7 bases. After removal of 9 bases from V and 7 bases from J, the junction contained 14 bases not matched to a gene. CDR1 and CDR2 from the germline V gene are MNHEY and SVGAGI. CDR3 size: 14 residues. The CDR3 DNA is TGTGCCAGTGGTTCGAGGCTAGCGGATACGACCCAGTACTTC. Its translation is CASGSRLADTTQYF.

V is TRBV5-6 and J is TRBJ1-5; TRBD1 agrees at 7 bases. V lost 4 bases to trimming and J lost 3 bases; unmatched junction nucleotides: 7. CDR3 size: 15 residues. CDR1 and CDR2 (germline): SGHDT, YYEEEE. The CDR3: CASSRRDSLNQPQHF. The CDR3 coding sequence is TGTGCCAGCAGCCGCCGGGACAGCCTCAATCAGCCCCAGCATTTT.

This rearrangement joins TRBV27 to TRBJ1-5; 10 bases align to TRBD1. Germline V lookup: CDR1 MNHEY, CDR2 SMNVEV (reference sequence). The CDR3 is 17 residues long. J gave up 6 bases and V 5 bases, and 13 bases lay outside the gene matches. DNA of the CDR3: TGTGCCAGCAGTCCCAAAGGTAGGACAGGGGGTTTTCAGCCCCAGCATTTT. Translated, it gives CASSPKGRTGGFQPQHF.

This clonotype was observed a handful of times. The chain employs TRBV7-2 and TRBJ2-2; 8 bases align to TRBD2. The CDR3 is 16 residues long. The junction had 7 bases not matched to a gene; V was cut back by 5 bases and J by 2 bases. Per germline, CDR1 SGHTA and CDR2 FQGNSA. The CDR3 loop is CASSPTGGLNTGELFF. DNA of the CDR3: TGTGCCAGCAGCCCAACGGGGGGGTTAAACACCGGGGAGCTGTTTTTT.

This clonotype was seen many times. J is TRBJ1-2 and V is TRBV20-1; D ambiguous. The CDR3 spans 15 residues. V was cut by 6 bases and J by 4 bases, with 21 bases left in between. CDR1 and CDR2 from the germline V gene are DFQATT and SNEGSKA (reference sequence). DNA for the CDR3: TGCAGTGCCGAAAACAAGCCCAACCTATCCTATGGCTACACCTTC. It codes for CSAENKPNLSYGYTF.

This clonotype was observed a few times. The chain has TRBV27 and TRBJ1-6; 10 bases agree with TRBD1. The CDR3 extends over 15 amino acids. Germline V gene data show CDR1 as MNHEY and CDR2 as SMNVEV (reference sequence). With 1 base clipped from V and 7 bases from J, the junction kept 1 base outside the gene matches. In DNA, the CDR3 is TGTGCCAGCAGTTTATGGACAGGGGGGAATTCACCCCTCCACTTT. Amino acid sequence: CASSLWTGGNSPLHF.

The gene calls are TRBV25-1 and TRBJ2-7, with D maybe TRBD1 (6 bases). The V end was cut by 8 bases, the J end by 1 base, with 15 bases between. Germline V gives CDR1 MGHDK, CDR2 SYGVNS. The CDR3 sequence is 14 residues long. The CDR3 DNA reads TGTGCCAGCGCACAGGGTCAGGGGTCCTACGAGCAGTACTTC. Its protein product is CASAQGQGSYEQYF.

This clonotype was seen a handful of times. The chain couples TRBV18 to TRBJ2-5, with 9 bases aligning to TRBD1. Judging by the DNA end, TRBJ2-7 fits better; the J call may be wrong. Looked up from germline, CDR1 is KGHSH and CDR2 is LQKENI. The CDR3 is 16 amino acids. The chain's CDR3 is CASSPLTGTGKYEQYF. CDR3 DNA: TGTGCCAGCTCACCGCTCACCGGGACAGGGAAATACGAGCAGTACTTC.